These 25 T cell receptor beta chains share one sample of origin, sequenced in a study of cytomegalovirus exposure and HLA in healthy donors. The primer mix had 60 Vbeta and 13 Jbeta primers. Assay: immunoSEQ multiplex PCR; the TCRdb copy retains only in-frame clones and omits some. The sample includes about 150,000 clones, roughly three quarters seen only once; the top ten take more than 10%. The sample consisted of PBMCs. The receptor source for this set is a man aged 25-40 years in good health and CMV-seropositive.

This clone was counted a few times. The rearrangement joins TRBV5-1 to TRBJ2-1; 7 bases are a match to TRBD2. Germline V lookup: CDR1 SGHRS, CDR2 YFSETQ. After removal of 4 bases from V and 7 bases from J, the junction contained 14 bases not matched to a gene. The length of the CDR3 is 16 residues. As DNA, the CDR3 is TGCGCCAGCAGCCCCTTAGCGGGCCGGGGGAAAAATGAGCAGTTCTTC. It specifies CASSPLAGRGKNEQFF.

This clone showed up just a few times. This rearrangement joins TRBV15 to TRBJ2-7; maybe TRBD1 (6 bases). Germline V lookup: CDR1 LNHNV, CDR2 YYDKDF (reference sequence). The V end was cut by 0 bases, the J end by 3 bases, with 12 bases between. This CDR3 contains 15 residues. CDR3: CATSREPGVFYEQYF. CDR3 sequence (DNA): TGTGCCACCAGCAGAGAACCAGGGGTTTTCTACGAGCAGTACTTC.

By sample share, this clone is medium-sized. The chain carries TRBV6-1 and TRBJ2-2, with D perhaps TRBD2 (6 bases). Germline loops: CDR1 MNHNS, CDR2 SASEGT. The CDR3 runs 16 residues. Trimming shortened V by 4 bases and J by 5 bases, and 17 bases separated the two germline ends. The CDR3 loop reads CASSGTSWGKTGELFF. CDR3 coding DNA: TGTGCCAGCAGTGGAACTAGCTGGGGGAAGACCGGGGAGCTGTTTTTT.

V usage is TRBV5-6 and J usage is TRBJ2-7; tentatively, D is TRBD2 (5 bases). Between the trimmed V and J ends, which lost 4 bases and 9 bases, there was a span of 20 bases. The CDR3 runs 14 residues. Germline values: CDR1 SGHDT, CDR2 YYEEEE. Here the CDR3 reads CASSPGLNNDGQYF. In DNA form, the CDR3 reads TGTGCCAGCAGCCCCGGACTGAACAACGACGGGCAGTACTTC.

The chain combines TRBV4-2 with TRBJ2-2, with 13 positions matching TRBD2. The CDR3 runs 17 residues. CDR1 is LGHNA and CDR2 is YNFKEQ in the germline V gene. V shed 3 bases and J 5 bases; nucleotides not matched to a gene: 6. The CDR3 loop reads CASSHGLAGDETGELFF. The CDR3, as DNA: TGTGCCAGCAGCCACGGACTAGCGGGAGACGAAACCGGGGAGCTGTTTTTT.

The chain combines TRBV11-3 with TRBJ2-2; D is undetermined. CDR1 is SGHNT and CDR2 is YENEEA in the germline V gene. The V end lost 2 bases, the J end lost 4 bases, and 5 bases lay between the germline ends. The CDR3 contains 13 residues. In DNA form, the CDR3 reads TGTGCCAGCAGCTTATCGAGCACCGGGGAGCTGTTTTTT. Encoded protein: CASSLSSTGELFF.

A remark on this clone: The junction shows a germline mismatch at one end, possibly a read error. The sample has other DNA sequences that encode this CDR3 too. The rearrangement uses TRBV9 and TRBJ1-1; maybe TRBD1 (5 bases). The CDR3 is 13 amino acids. From germline, CDR1 is SGDLS and CDR2 YYNGEE. Here the CDR3 DNA reads TGTGCCAGCAGCTTTCGACAGAACACTGAGGCTTTCTTT. This sequence encodes CASSFRQNTEAFF.

A note on this clone: The same CDR3 is also encoded by other DNA sequences in this sample. The chain carries TRBV19 and TRBJ1-4; TRBD1 matches 12 bases. The CDR3 runs 15 residues. J lost 8 bases, V lost 3 bases, and 4 bases had no gene match. The germline V gene has CDR1 LNHDA and CDR2 SQIVND (reference sequence). CDR3 region: CASSIGGTGGEKLFF. CDR3 nucleotide sequence: TGTGCCAGTAGTATCGGAGGGACAGGGGGCGAAAAACTGTTTTTT.

The V gene is TRBV19, the J gene TRBJ2-7; D perhaps matches TRBD2 (5 bases). The V end lost 7 bases, the J end lost 6 bases, and 16 bases lay between the germline ends. Germline assignment: CDR1 LNHDA and CDR2 SQIVND (reference sequence). This CDR3 has 13 amino acids. The CDR3 region has the DNA TGTGCCAGTAAAGAGGGAGAGTACAGCGAGCAGTACTTC. Its protein is CASKEGEYSEQYF.

This clone was detected only once. The chain is built from TRBV7-8 and TRBJ1-1; TRBD1 matches at 8 bases. The CDR3 sequence is 14 residues long. The germline V gene has CDR1 SGHVS and CDR2 FQNEAQ. V was pared by 4 bases and J by 2 bases, with 3 bases of the junction left unmatched. This chain's CDR3 is CASSSQGGNTEAFF. DNA of the CDR3: TGTGCCAGCAGCTCACAGGGGGGTAACACTGAAGCTTTCTTT.

This clone occurred once. The genes are TRBV7-3 and TRBJ2-1; 9 bases align to TRBD1. This CDR3 contains 15 residues. Looked up from germline, CDR1 is SGHTA and CDR2 is FQGTGA. Trimming removed 2 bases from V and 4 bases from J; junction bases left unmatched: 3. The CDR3 DNA follows: TGTGCCAGCAGCTTACAACAGGGGGCTTACAATGAGCAGTTCTTC. Translated: CASSLQQGAYNEQFF.

This clone occurred once. The genes are TRBV18 and TRBJ2-1; maybe TRBD2 (6 bases). Trimming removed 2 bases from V and 7 bases from J, with 15 bases in between. This CDR3 region has 15 residues. CDR1 KGHSH and CDR2 LQKENI come from the germline V gene. This CDR3 is CASSPGSGVTNEQFF. CDR3 in DNA: TGTGCCAGCTCACCAGGGTCGGGGGTGACGAATGAGCAGTTCTTC.

The genes are TRBV4-2 and TRBJ2-1, with 7 bases that match TRBD2. This CDR3 comprises 18 residues. The V segment lost 0 bases and the J segment 1 base; nucleotides outside the gene matches: 9. Germline assignment: CDR1 LGHNA and CDR2 YNFKEQ. As DNA, the CDR3 is TGTGCCAGCAGCCAAGATTTTGGCGCGGGAGCATCCTACAATGAGCAGTTCTTC. Encoded protein: CASSQDFGAGASYNEQFF.

This clone was seen once. This rearrangement joins TRBV4-2 to TRBJ2-3, with 11 bases lining up with TRBD1. J was trimmed by 4 bases and V by 1 base; bases with no gene match: 1. This CDR3 is built from 15 residues. Germline V gene lookup returns CDR1 LGHNA and CDR2 YNFKEQ. In DNA form, the CDR3 reads TGTGCCAGCAGCCAAGGGACAGGGGGCGCAGATACGCAGTATTTT. Encoded protein: CASSQGTGGADTQYF.

The V call is TRBV7-2, the J call TRBJ1-3; D is unresolved. Germline V CDR1 and CDR2: SGHTA, FQGNSA. The CDR3 runs to 14 residues. The V and J ends lost 2 bases and 2 bases respectively, with 7 bases between them. The CDR3 DNA reads as TGTGCCAGCAGCTTATCGGGGACTGGAAACACCATATATTTT. This encodes CASSLSGTGNTIYF.

The chain has TRBV19 and TRBJ2-2; D may be TRBD1 (7 bases). This CDR3 contains 13 residues. Germline assignment: CDR1 LNHDA and CDR2 SQIVND (reference sequence). V lost 9 bases and J 6 bases, leaving 14 bases between the germline ends. DNA of the CDR3: TGTGCCAGCAGACAGGGAGGAGCCGGGGAGCTGTTTTTT. Its translation is CASRQGGAGELFF.

This chain joins TRBV27 and TRBJ2-7; weak D call: TRBD1 (5 bases). In germline, CDR1 is MNHEY, CDR2 SMNVEV (reference sequence). This CDR3 spans 13 amino acids. V lost 3 bases to trimming and J lost 2 bases, with 8 bases between them. In DNA form, the CDR3 reads TGTGCCAGCAGTTTGACAGACCCCTACGAGCAGTACTTC. It specifies CASSLTDPYEQYF.

This clone has a handful of counts. This sequence joins TRBV5-1 and TRBJ2-3, with D perhaps matching TRBD1 (6 bases). Trimming removed 0 bases from V and 2 bases from J, with 10 bases in between. CDR3 length equals 15 residues. Per germline, CDR1 SGHRS and CDR2 YFSETQ. The CDR3 region has the DNA TGCGCCAGCAGCTTGGGAACAGGGAACACAGATACGCAGTATTTT. It specifies CASSLGTGNTDTQYF.

The chain is built from TRBV12-5 and TRBJ2-1; 8 positions match TRBD2. The germline V gene has CDR1 LGHNT and CDR2 FRNRAP. Trimming removed 2 bases from V and 9 bases from J; junction bases left unmatched: 6. The CDR3 loop spans 14 amino acids. The CDR3 DNA reads TGTGCTAGTGGTTTGTTGGGACTAGAGGCTGAGCAGTTCTTC. Protein sequence: CASGLLGLEAEQFF.

The chain is built from TRBV2 and TRBJ1-5; tentative D call: TRBD1 (6 bases). CDR1 is SNHLY, CDR2 FYNNEI, per germline. Trimming removed 3 bases at V and 1 base at J, with 19 bases between. CDR3 length: 18 residues. As DNA, the CDR3 is TGTGCCAGCAGTGATGGGGGGGGGCCTACGGGAAGCAATCAGCCCCAGCATTTT. Translated: CASSDGGGPTGSNQPQHF.

The chain joins TRBV29-1 to TRBJ2-1; maybe TRBD1 (5 bases). The CDR3 is made up of 12 amino acids. Per the germline V gene, CDR1 is SQVTM and CDR2 is ANQGSEA. The CDR3 protein is CSVASGWNEQFF. CDR3 nucleotide sequence: TGCAGTGTGGCGTCAGGGTGGAATGAGCAGTTCTTC.

The rearrangement uses TRBV9 and TRBJ2-7, with D perhaps matching TRBD2 (6 bases). V was clipped by 0 bases and J by 1 base, with 11 bases between them. The CDR3 consists of 15 residues. CDR1 SGDLS and CDR2 YYNGEE come from the germline V gene. DNA of the CDR3: TGTGCCAGCAGCGTAGGGGACTCCCGGTCCTACGAGCAGTACTTC. Protein sequence: CASSVGDSRSYEQYF.

The V gene is TRBV9, the J gene TRBJ2-6; D gene unclear. With 0 bases removed from V and 7 bases from J, the gap between germline ends came to 20 bases. CDR1 and CDR2 (germline): SGDLS, YYNGEE. The CDR3 covers 18 residues. The CDR3 sequence: CASSVGAGFRSGANVLTF. The CDR3 coding sequence is TGTGCCAGCAGCGTAGGGGCTGGGTTCCGCTCAGGTGCCAACGTCCTGACTTTC. The complete variable domain, with remaining parts taken from reference TRBV9 and TRBJ2-6, reads DSGVTQTPKHLITATGQRVTLRCSPRSGDLSVYWYQQSLDQGLQFLIQYYNGEERAKGNILERFSAQQFPDLHSELNLSSLELGDSALYFCASSVGAGFRSGANVLTFGAGSRLTVL.

Here the CDR3 DNA reads TGCGCCAGCAGTGGACTGTCCTACGAGCAGTACTTC. Translation: CASSGLSYEQYF. The chain employs TRBV10-2 and TRBJ2-7, with D hard to call. There are 12 residues in the CDR3. CDR1 is WSHSY and CDR2 is SAAADI in the germline V gene. V dropped 4 bases and J dropped 1 base, with 5 bases sitting between them.

The rearrangement links TRBV10-3 to TRBJ2-5; 7 positions match TRBD1. Gene TRBJ2-7 matches the end of the DNA better, so the J call may be wrong. Germline lookup yields CDR1 ENHRY and CDR2 SYGVKD. CDR3 length: 13 residues. CDR3 protein: CAISGDRRYEQYF. Here the CDR3 DNA reads TGTGCCATCAGTGGGGACAGACGATACGAGCAGTACTTC.